A single sample is the source of the 27 T cell receptor beta chains below, sequenced in a study of blood T cell repertoires in COVID-19. The assay was immunoSEQ multiplex PCR, and TCRdb's table has in-frame clones only and misses some. The repertoire holds some 50,000 clones, approximately 84% seen once, with about 4.4% in the top ten. The sequenced material came from peripheral blood. Source of these receptors: a man between 45 and 60 years old with active COVID-19.

The chain recombines TRBV6-5 with TRBJ2-1; 11 nucleotides agree with TRBD1. The trim removed 5 bases at V and 8 bases at J, leaving 8 bases unmatched. CDR1 is MNHEY and CDR2 is SVGAGI in the germline V gene. The CDR3 length is 15 residues. Here the CDR3 DNA reads TGTGCCAGCAGTCCAGGGACAGGGGGAAGGGATGAGCAGTTCTTC. This sequence encodes CASSPGTGGRDEQFF.

This chain joins TRBV7-9 and TRBJ2-1; 12 bases agree with TRBD2. The ends lost 5 bases at V and 6 bases at J; junction bases unmatched: 5. This CDR3 region has 15 residues. Germline CDR1 and CDR2: SEHNR and FQNEAQ (reference sequence). Written as DNA, the CDR3 is TGTGCCAGCAGCCCCCTAGCGGGGGGGCGCAATGAGCAGTTCTTC. Its protein product is CASSPLAGGRNEQFF.

The rearrangement uses TRBV4-1 and TRBJ2-7; possible D gene TRBD2, 6 bases. Germline V gives CDR1 MGHRA, CDR2 YSYEKL. This CDR3 has 15 residues. Deletions cut 0 bases from V and 12 bases from J, with 21 bases between. The CDR3 DNA reads as TGCGCCAGCAGCCAAGATGAACTAGCCGGCGTTGCATCGTACTTC. This translates into CASSQDELAGVASYF.

This chain links TRBV4-1 with TRBJ2-1, with 9 positions matching TRBD2. V shed 4 bases, J shed 6 bases, and the junction held 7 bases outside the gene matches. The CDR3 length is 15 residues. In germline, CDR1 is MGHRA, CDR2 YSYEKL. CDR3 DNA sequence: TGCGCCAGCAGCCTGCGGACTAGCGTCTCCAATGAGCAGTTCTTC. This gives the protein CASSLRTSVSNEQFF.

The chain links TRBV6-5 to TRBJ1-2; D might be TRBD1 (5 bases). With 4 bases removed from V and 3 bases from J, the gap between germline ends came to 18 bases. This CDR3 is built from 16 residues. Germline-derived CDR1 and CDR2 are MNHEY and SVGAGI. CDR3 DNA sequence: TGTGCCAGCAGTTCCGATGACAGCGATCCTTACTATGGCTACACCTTC. Its protein is CASSSDDSDPYYGYTF.

The gene calls are TRBV18 and TRBJ2-2, with D possibly matching TRBD1 (5 bases). CDR1 is KGHSH and CDR2 is LQKENI in the germline V gene. Trimming took 0 bases from V and 1 from J, leaving 9 bases between them. This CDR3 spans 16 amino acids. The CDR3: CASSPPRQGNTGELFF. CDR3 DNA: TGTGCCAGCTCACCACCGAGGCAGGGGAACACCGGGGAGCTGTTTTTT.

This chain links TRBV4-2 with TRBJ1-2, with 10 bases matching TRBD1. CDR3 length: 16 residues. The germline CDR1 and CDR2 sequences are LGHNA and YNFKEQ. Trimming took 3 bases from V and 5 from J; bases not matched to a gene: 9. CDR3 loop: CASSHPTRDRGYGYTF. Here the CDR3 DNA reads TGTGCCAGCAGCCATCCTACCCGGGACAGGGGTTATGGCTACACCTTC.

This clone was detected a few times. The rearrangement uses TRBV6-6 and TRBJ1-2; the match to TRBD1 covers 9 bases. V trimming: 4 bases; J trimming: 4 bases; junction bases outside the gene matches: 4. CDR1 MNHNY and CDR2 SVGAGI come from the germline V gene (reference sequence). This CDR3 region has 14 residues. The CDR3 DNA sequence: TGTGCCAGCAGTTTGGGACAGGGCGTCTATGGCTACACCTTC. This sequence encodes CASSLGQGVYGYTF.

The rearrangement links TRBV2 to TRBJ1-3, with D possibly matching TRBD1 (5 bases). CDR1 SNHLY and CDR2 FYNNEI come from the germline V gene. The CDR3 is made up of 15 amino acids. Trimming took off 5 bases at V and 0 bases at J, with 11 bases between the two ends. The CDR3 bases are TGTGCCAGCAGTTTACAGGAAAGCTCTGGAAACACCATATATTTT. Residues: CASSLQESSGNTIYF.

This clone has just a few counts. The CDR3 loop is CSAAGLFSYEQYF. CDR3 coding DNA: TGCAGCGCCGCCGGACTGTTCTCCTACGAGCAGTACTTC. V gene TRBV29-1 combines with J gene TRBJ2-7; tentatively, D is TRBD2 (5 bases). V dropped 7 bases and J dropped 0 bases, with 13 bases sitting between them. Germline values: CDR1 SQVTM, CDR2 ANQGSEA. CDR3 length: 13 residues.

The rearrangement uses TRBV4-1 and TRBJ1-5; D is perhaps TRBD1 (6 bases). V was pared by 4 bases and J by 6 bases, with 13 bases between. The CDR3 is 14 amino acids. Germline CDR1 is MGHRA and CDR2 is YSYEKL. CDR3 in DNA: TGCGCCAGCAGCCCGTACAGGGAAACTCAGCCCCAGCATTTT. This sequence encodes CASSPYRETQPQHF.

The chain combines TRBV5-1 with TRBJ2-3; perhaps TRBD2 as D (6 bases). The CDR3 consists of 13 residues. The germline gives CDR1 SGHRS, CDR2 YFSETQ. V was pared by 2 bases and J by 8 bases, with 12 bases between. CDR3 sequence (DNA): TGCGCCAGCAGCTTATCGGACGGGGGTACGCAGTATTTT. It specifies CASSLSDGGTQYF.

The chain recombines TRBV18 with TRBJ2-1, with 7 bases fitting TRBD1. The CDR3 runs 16 residues. Losses at the gene ends were 3 bases for V and 2 bases for J; bases not matched to a gene: 7. Per the germline V gene, CDR1 is KGHSH and CDR2 is LQKENI. For the CDR3, the DNA is TGTGCCAGCTCACCGCGACAGGGCGTGCCCTACAATGAGCAGTTCTTC. The encoded protein is CASSPRQGVPYNEQFF.

The chain links TRBV7-2 to TRBJ1-2; 7 bases agree with TRBD1. This CDR3 spans 14 amino acids. The germline CDR1 and CDR2 sequences are SGHTA and FQGNSA. The trim removed 1 base at V and 2 bases at J, leaving 1 base unmatched. The CDR3 loop reads CASSLGQGNYGYTF. CDR3 DNA sequence: TGTGCCAGCAGCTTAGGACAGGGCAACTATGGCTACACCTTC. Based on the CDR3 plus reference TRBV7-2 and TRBJ1-2, the full variable domain is GAGVSQSPSNKVTEKGKDVELRCDPISGHTALYWYRQSLGQGLEFLIYFQGNSAPDKSGLPSDRFSAERTGGSVSTLTIQRTQQEDSAVYLCASSLGQGNYGYTFGSGTRLTVV.

The V gene is TRBV5-4, the J gene TRBJ2-5; 8 bases match TRBD2. With V trimmed by 0 bases and J by 6 bases, 4 bases remained unmatched. CDR3 length: 14 amino acids. Germline assignment: CDR1 SGHNT and CDR2 YYREEE (reference sequence). Here the CDR3 DNA reads TGTGCCAGCAGCTTGGCAGGCGGGGGGAAGACCCAGTACTTC. This gives the protein CASSLAGGGKTQYF.

There are a few counts of this clone. Written as DNA, the CDR3 is TGTGCCAGCAGCGAGAATTCACCCCTCCACTTT. Its translation is CASSENSPLHF. The V and J genes are TRBV6-2 or TRBV6-3 and TRBJ1-6; no clear D gene. Trimming took off 6 bases at V and 7 bases at J, with 4 bases between the two ends. CDR3 length equals 11 residues. The germline CDR1 and CDR2 sequences are MNHEY and SVGEGT.

The chain has TRBV6-2 or TRBV6-3 and TRBJ2-7; D unclear. CDR1 and CDR2 (germline): MNHEY, SVGEGT. The CDR3 has 12 amino acids. Trimming took off 5 bases at V and 2 bases at J, with 7 bases between the two ends. The CDR3 loop reads CASSTRTYEQYF. CDR3 in DNA: TGTGCCAGCAGTACTCGTACCTACGAGCAGTACTTC.

The V gene is TRBV15, the J gene TRBJ1-2, with D possibly TRBD1 on 6 matching bases. V lost 0 bases and J lost 3, with 14 bases in between. The CDR3 has 16 residues. The germline CDR1 and CDR2 sequences are LNHNV and YYDKDF (reference sequence). The CDR3 region has the DNA TGTGCCACCAGCAGAGAGCAGGGGCTGGGGGACTATGGCTACACCTTC. Translating gives CATSREQGLGDYGYTF.

The V gene is TRBV18, the J gene TRBJ2-7, with 8 bases lining up with TRBD1. CDR3 length: 12 amino acids. V gave up 5 bases and J gave up 7 bases; unmatched junction bases: 4. In germline, CDR1 is KGHSH, CDR2 LQKENI. The CDR3 sequence is CASSYRGDEQYF. The CDR3 region has the DNA TGTGCCAGCTCATACAGGGGGGATGAGCAGTACTTC.

The CDR3 DNA reads TGTGCCAGCAGCTTTCCGCAGGGTCCGGCTGAAGCTTTCTTT. Amino acid sequence: CASSFPQGPAEAFF. The chain couples TRBV5-5 to TRBJ1-1, with D possibly being TRBD1 (5 bases). V was pared by 2 bases and J by 6 bases, with 14 bases between. The CDR3 runs 14 residues. Germline CDR1 and CDR2: SGHKS and YYEKEE (reference sequence). The whole variable domain, filled in from reference TRBV5-5 and TRBJ1-1, reads DAGVTQSPTHLIKTRGQQVTLRCSPISGHKSVSWYQQVLGQGPQFIFQYYEKEERGRGNFPDRFSARQFPNYSSELNVNALLLGDSALYLCASSFPQGPAEAFFGQGTRLTVV.

This chain connects TRBV7-8 to TRBJ1-6; D not resolved. Germline CDR1 SGHVS, CDR2 FQNEAQ. The CDR3 is 14 amino acids. Trimming removed 5 bases at V and 7 bases at J, with 12 bases between. CDR3: CASSPPGRNSPLHF. CDR3 coding DNA: TGTGCCAGCAGCCCACCTGGCAGAAATTCACCCCTCCACTTT. The variable domain in full, completed from reference TRBV7-8 and TRBJ1-6, reads GAGVSQSPRYKVAKRGQDVALRCDPISGHVSLFWYQQALGQGPEFLTYFQNEAQLDKSGLPSDRFFAERPEGSVSTLKIQRTQQEDSAVYLCASSPPGRNSPLHFGNGTRLTVT.

V and J are TRBV24-1 and TRBJ2-1; D perhaps matches TRBD2 (5 bases). The CDR3 is 16 residues long. Trimming removed 3 bases from V and 10 bases from J, with 21 bases in between. Germline CDR1 reads KGHDR; CDR2 reads SFDVKD. CDR3 sequence reads: CATSDPHRDPSGEQFF. DNA for the CDR3: TGTGCCACCAGTGATCCCCACCGGGATCCATCGGGAGAGCAGTTCTTC.

Here the CDR3 reads CASSLDGNYGYTF. Written as DNA, the CDR3 is TGTGCCAGCAGCCTAGACGGGAACTATGGCTACACCTTC. J is TRBJ1-2 and V is TRBV7-9, with D uncertain. Germline V gene sequence: CDR1 SEHNR, CDR2 FQNEAQ (reference sequence). The CDR3 is 13 residues long. Trimming shortened V by 5 bases and J by 2 bases, and 9 bases separated the two germline ends.

The gene calls are TRBV10-2 and TRBJ2-5; 7 nucleotides line up with TRBD1. V gave up 5 bases and J gave up 5 bases; unmatched junction bases: 14. This CDR3 has 16 amino acids. Germline V gene sequence: CDR1 WSHSY, CDR2 SAAADI. The DNA for the CDR3 is TGCGCCAGCAGTCTGACAGGGAGCTCATTAGGGGAGACCCAGTACTTC. Protein sequence: CASSLTGSSLGETQYF.

J is TRBJ2-1 and V is TRBV7-9; 12 nucleotides match TRBD1. In germline, CDR1 is SEHNR, CDR2 FQNEAQ (reference sequence). V was pared by 1 base and J by 5 bases, with 9 bases of the junction left unmatched. There are 18 residues in the CDR3. In nucleotides, the CDR3 is TGTGCCAGCAGCTTAGGGGGTGGGACAGGGGGCCCCAACAATGAGCAGTTCTTC. Encoded protein: CASSLGGGTGGPNNEQFF. The entire variable domain, with the rest obtained from reference TRBV7-9 and TRBJ2-1, is as follows: DTGVSQNPRHKITKRGQNVTFRCDPISEHNRLYWYRQTLGQGPEFLTYFQNEAQLEKSRLLSDRFSAERPKGSFSTLEIQRTEQGDSAMYLCASSLGGGTGGPNNEQFFGPGTRLTVL.

This rearrangement joins TRBV19 to TRBJ2-7; 9 bases agree with TRBD1. V trimming: 7 bases; J trimming: 4 bases; junction bases outside the gene matches: 5. The CDR3 has 13 amino acids. In germline, CDR1 is LNHDA, CDR2 SQIVND (reference sequence). The CDR3 region has the DNA TGTGCCAGTACCGGGACAGGGCGGTACGAGCAGTACTTC. Amino acid sequence: CASTGTGRYEQYF. The whole variable domain, filled in from reference TRBV19 and TRBJ2-7, reads DGGITQSPKYLFRKEGQNVTLSCEQNLNHDAMYWYRQDPGQGLRLIYYSQIVNDFQKGDIAEGYSVSREKKESFPLTVTSAQKNPTAFYLCASTGTGRYEQYFGPGTRLTVT.

CDR3 in amino acids: CASSLRQGGYEQYF. In nucleotides, the CDR3 is TGTGCCAGCAGTCTGCGACAGGGGGGATACGAGCAGTACTTC. This rearrangement joins TRBV27 to TRBJ2-7, with 9 bases matching TRBD1. The CDR3 length is 14 residues. V was clipped by 5 bases and J by 4 bases; unmatched bases: 6. Germline V gene sequence: CDR1 MNHEY, CDR2 SMNVEV (reference sequence).